Included here is one TCR beta chain sequence, with context. The data were obtained in a study of blood T cell repertoires in COVID-19. Across the whole study: Both acute and convalescent COVID-19 samples were obtained from the United States, Italy and Spain. PBMCs, B-cell-depleted T cells, or T cells were the source of the cDNA or gDNA that made up the material.

The V segment lost 6 bases and the J segment 7 bases; nucleotides outside the gene matches: 10. Germline values: CDR1 SGHRS, CDR2 YFSETQ. This CDR3 has 15 amino acids. Researchers sorted participants into cohorts using their self-reported clinical history. As originally analysed: From reference gene primer amplification, estimates of nucleated cell counts were derived. TCRdb keeps only in-frame clones here, not all; method: immunoSEQ multiplex PCR. Clonal size and the V and J genes are those of that table, whereas D and trimming came from the DNA. Found here are about 64,000 clones, about 88% of them singletons; the top ten hold 10%.

The sequence derives from a woman aged 40 to 55 who had recovered from COVID-19. J is TRBJ1-6 and V is TRBV5-1, with 7 bases aligning to TRBD1. The sequencing sample was made of PBMCs or T cells enriched from blood (not recorded which). The CDR3 DNA follows: TGCGCCAGCACCCAATCAACAGGGGCGAATTCACCCCTCCACTTT. This codes for CASTQSTGANSPLHF. The complete variable domain, with remaining parts taken from reference TRBV5-1 and TRBJ1-6, reads KAGVTQTPRYLIKTRGQQVTLSCSPISGHRSVSWYQQTPGQGLQFLFEYFSETQRNKGNFPGRFSGRQFSNSRSEMNVSTLELGDSALYLCASTQSTGANSPLHFGNGTRLTVT.